The 32 T cell receptor beta chains given below trace back to one sample, sequenced in a study of T-cell reconstitution after alpha-beta-depleted transplantation in children. This sample's TCRbeta library carried unique molecular identifier barcodes. TCRdb redid the calling of the PCR reads with MiXCR, one entry per CDR3 protein. The sample carries approximately 240,000 distinct CDR3 sequences, roughly a tenth recorded once. The sample was PBMCs from the stem cell graft donor, taken from the stem cell graft. These receptors originate from a human donor who donated a stem cell graft to a child with acute lymphoblastic leukemia.

This clonotype was counted a few times. The rearrangement uses TRBV7-8 and TRBJ2-1; 9 nucleotides align to TRBD1. V shed 5 bases and J 6 bases; nucleotides not matched to a gene: 11. The CDR3 contains 16 residues. Germline V CDR1 and CDR2: SGHVS, FQNEAQ. In nucleotides, the CDR3 is TGTGCCAGCAGCGTAAGACAGGGGGTTATTGTCAATGAGCAGTTCTTC. It codes for CASSVRQGVIVNEQFF.

This clonotype occurred a few times. V usage is TRBV7-2 and J usage is TRBJ1-1; D remains ambiguous. Trimming removed 5 bases from V and 0 bases from J, with 16 bases in between. The CDR3 runs 16 residues. Germline V CDR1 and CDR2: SGHTA, FQGNSA. The CDR3 DNA reads as TGTGCCAGCAGCCCGAATGTCCTAGGAATGAACACTGAAGCTTTCTTT. This codes for CASSPNVLGMNTEAFF.

At least ten counts were recorded for this clonotype. V is TRBV4-3 and J is TRBJ2-4; 8 positions match TRBD1. The CDR3 extends over 15 amino acids. The V gene end was trimmed by 4 bases and the J gene end by 3 bases; junction bases not matched to a gene: 5. Looked up from germline, CDR1 is LGHNA and CDR2 is YSLEER. The CDR3 reads CASSRNRGIKNIQYF. For the CDR3, the DNA is TGCGCCAGCAGCCGAAACAGGGGGATCAAAAACATTCAGTACTTC.

This chain joins TRBV11-2 and TRBJ2-7; D perhaps matches TRBD1 (7 bases). CDR1 is SGHAT and CDR2 is FQNNGV in the germline V gene. This CDR3 comprises 17 residues. V was cut by 0 bases and J by 6 bases, with 21 bases left in between. Here the CDR3 DNA reads TGTGCCAGCAGCTTAGATCTAAGTATACAGGGGAGGCGCGAGCAGTACTTC. Its protein is CASSLDLSIQGRREQYF.

This clonotype was seen only a few times. The gene calls are TRBV20-1 and TRBJ2-5; D is possibly TRBD1 (6 bases). Trimming removed 1 base at V and 5 bases at J, with 14 bases between. Germline V gene lookup returns CDR1 DFQATT and CDR2 SNEGSKA (reference sequence). This CDR3 comprises 14 residues. The CDR3 spells CSARGSGGGETQYF. In nucleotides, the CDR3 is TGCAGTGCTAGAGGGTCTGGGGGCGGGGAGACCCAGTACTTC.

This clonotype was seen only a few times. V and J are TRBV7-2 and TRBJ2-7; possible D gene TRBD1, 5 bases. V lost 2 bases to trimming and J lost 6 bases, with 14 bases between them. Germline CDR1 and CDR2: SGHTA and FQGNSA. The CDR3 is 14 residues long. The CDR3 DNA follows: TGTGCCAGCAGCTTAAGACCGACAGTTCCCGAGCAGTACTTC. Amino acids: CASSLRPTVPEQYF.

The chain links TRBV27 to TRBJ1-2; no firm D call. This CDR3 comprises 13 residues. The germline CDR1 and CDR2 sequences are MNHEY and SMNVEV (reference sequence). V was cut by 2 bases and J by 6 bases, with 10 bases left in between. In DNA form, the CDR3 reads TGTGCCAGCAGTTTACAGTCCGGGGATGGCTACACCTTC. Translation: CASSLQSGDGYTF.

The J gene is TRBJ2-5, the V gene TRBV20-1; TRBD2 aligns across 9 bases. The CDR3 contains 15 residues. The ends lost 3 bases at V and 5 bases at J; junction bases unmatched: 10. Germline V gene sequence: CDR1 DFQATT, CDR2 SNEGSKA (reference sequence). In DNA, the CDR3 is TGCAGTGCTAGGTCTAGTGGCGGGGGGGTGGAGACCCAGTACTTC. This codes for CSARSSGGGVETQYF.

J is TRBJ2-5 and V is TRBV5-1; D gene unclear. This CDR3 spans 14 amino acids. Trimming shortened V by 3 bases and J by 4 bases, and 13 bases separated the two germline ends. Germline V CDR1 and CDR2: SGHRS, YFSETQ. DNA of the CDR3: TGCGCCAGCAGCTCGGGCTCCCCGGGAGAGACCCAGTACTTC. It yields the protein CASSSGSPGETQYF.

This clonotype was found many times. The chain carries TRBV18 and TRBJ1-1, with D maybe TRBD1 (5 bases). CDR3 size: 16 residues. V was cut by 0 bases and J by 0 bases, with 11 bases left in between. Germline-derived CDR1 and CDR2 are KGHSH and LQKENI. CDR3 residues: CASSPPVPGLNTEAFF. CDR3 nucleotides: TGTGCCAGCTCACCACCGGTGCCAGGGCTGAACACTGAAGCTTTCTTT.

J is TRBJ1-1 and V is TRBV12-3 or TRBV12-4, with TRBD1 matching over 9 bases. This CDR3 is 16 amino acids long. With V trimmed by 5 bases and J by 0 bases, 7 bases remained unmatched. CDR3 sequence: CASSKGWTGVNTEAFF. Here the CDR3 DNA reads TGTGCCAGCAGTAAAGGGTGGACAGGGGTGAACACTGAAGCTTTCTTT.

This clonotype was seen more than once but under ten times. The chain recombines TRBV10-3 with TRBJ2-3, with no clear D. Germline CDR1 and CDR2: ENHRY and SYGVKD. CDR3 length: 13 amino acids. Trimming pared 2 bases from V and 5 bases from J, leaving 8 bases between. CDR3 nucleotides: TGTGCCATCAGTGAGGGTTTATTAGATACGCAGTATTTT. This sequence encodes CAISEGLLDTQYF.

The chain carries TRBV20-1 and TRBJ1-5; 8 bases are shared with TRBD1. Germline assignment: CDR1 DFQATT and CDR2 SNEGSKA (reference sequence). V shed 2 bases and J 0 bases; nucleotides not matched to a gene: 15. The CDR3 runs 19 residues. The CDR3 region is CSARTRTGLSGNSNQPQHF. For the CDR3, the DNA is TGCAGTGCTAGAACTAGGACAGGGTTATCTGGTAATAGCAATCAGCCCCAGCATTTT.

This clonotype appeared a few times. The V and J genes are TRBV2 and TRBJ1-5; D not resolved. The V gene lost 1 base and the J gene lost 4 bases, with 11 bases spanning the gap. CDR1 and CDR2 (germline): SNHLY, FYNNEI. The CDR3 loop spans 15 amino acids. CDR3 amino acids: CASSEVGVGNQPQHF. CDR3 DNA: TGTGCCAGCAGTGAAGTCGGCGTGGGGAATCAGCCCCAGCATTTT.

This clonotype was seen ten or more times. The chain carries TRBV20-1 and TRBJ2-3; maybe TRBD2 (6 bases). V was shortened by 3 bases and J by 1 base, with 17 bases between the two germline ends. Germline CDR1 and CDR2: DFQATT and SNEGSKA (reference sequence). This CDR3 has 16 residues. CDR3: CSARGWGRRGTDTQYF. The CDR3 coding sequence is TGCAGTGCTAGGGGTTGGGGCCGGAGGGGCACAGATACGCAGTATTTT.

This chain uses TRBV5-1 with TRBJ2-1; D is perhaps TRBD1 or TRBD2 (5 bases each). The length of the CDR3 is 14 residues. V dropped 2 bases and J dropped 6 bases, with 12 bases sitting between them. Germline values: CDR1 SGHRS, CDR2 YFSETQ. CDR3 sequence: CASSFGTAVNEQFF. CDR3 nucleotides: TGCGCCAGCAGCTTCGGGACGGCAGTCAATGAGCAGTTCTTC.

The CDR3 loop reads CASSFTGGGSYNSPLHF. The CDR3 DNA is TGTGCCAGCAGTTTTACAGGGGGAGGCTCCTATAATTCACCCCTCCACTTT. The chain joins TRBV27 to TRBJ1-6; 8 positions agree with TRBD1. Unmatched junction bases numbered 4, after V lost 3 bases and J lost 0 bases. The germline gives CDR1 MNHEY, CDR2 SMNVEV (reference sequence). This CDR3 contains 17 residues.

This clonotype was seen ten or more times. The CDR3 DNA is TGTGCCAGCAGCCCGTTGGGGGGCAGGAATGAAAAACTGTTTTTT. It is translated as CASSPLGGRNEKLFF. The V call is TRBV7-2, the J call TRBJ1-4, with D possibly being TRBD1 (6 bases). This CDR3 region has 15 residues. Trimming pared 5 bases from V and 5 bases from J, leaving 15 bases between. CDR1 is SGHTA, CDR2 FQGNSA, per germline.

This clonotype has a count of ten or more. The chain is built from TRBV9 and TRBJ2-7, with no clear D. The CDR3 extends over 12 amino acids. Germline V lookup: CDR1 SGDLS, CDR2 YYNGEE. V was trimmed by 0 bases and J by 1 base, leaving 2 bases between them. The CDR3 DNA sequence: TGTGCCAGCAGCGTAGAATCCTACGAGCAGTACTTC. Translating gives CASSVESYEQYF.

The gene calls are TRBV4-2 and TRBJ1-1; the D is unclear. V was pared by 0 bases and J by 0 bases, with 8 bases between. The CDR3 runs 15 residues. Germline values: CDR1 LGHNA, CDR2 YNFKEQ. CDR3 loop: CASSQETAVNTEAFF. DNA for the CDR3: TGTGCCAGCAGCCAAGAAACAGCAGTGAACACTGAAGCTTTCTTT.

This clonotype turned up a few times. This chain joins TRBV7-9 and TRBJ1-3; 7 bases align to TRBD1. The V and J ends lost 5 bases and 0 bases, in that order; junction bases with no gene match: 16. Germline assignment: CDR1 SEHNR and CDR2 FQNEAQ (reference sequence). This CDR3 has 19 residues. The CDR3 DNA is TGTGCCAGCAGCCCCGGGACAGCGGACTTCCTACGCTCTGGAAACACCATATATTTT. Its translation is CASSPGTADFLRSGNTIYF.

This clonotype was seen many times. The rearrangement links TRBV4-2 to TRBJ1-4; a possible D gene is TRBD1 (5 bases). The CDR3 consists of 17 residues. Per germline, CDR1 LGHNA and CDR2 YNFKEQ. Trimming stripped 4 bases from V and 3 bases from J, with 18 bases between. This chain's CDR3 is CASSPRMGVPSNEKLFF. The CDR3 DNA is TGTGCCAGCAGCCCTAGGATGGGGGTCCCATCTAATGAAAAACTGTTTTTT.

This clonotype was counted ten times or more. This chain joins TRBV5-6 and TRBJ2-3; 7 bases agree with TRBD2. The J segment lost 1 base and the V segment lost 5 bases, leaving 7 bases of the junction unmatched. The CDR3 is made up of 15 amino acids. Germline CDR1 reads SGHDT; CDR2 reads YYEEEE. Here the CDR3 DNA reads TGTGCCAGCAGGCCGACTAGCAGGGGCACAGATACGCAGTATTTT. The encoded protein is CASRPTSRGTDTQYF.

The J gene is TRBJ2-1, the V gene TRBV5-1; 8 nucleotides align to TRBD1. This CDR3 has 15 residues. The germline CDR1 and CDR2 sequences are SGHRS and YFSETQ. After removal of 0 bases from V and 9 bases from J, the junction contained 8 bases not matched to a gene. The CDR3 DNA follows: TGCGCCAGCAGCTTGGCCGGGACAGGTATTATTGAGCAGTTCTTC. Translation gives CASSLAGTGIIEQFF.

There are many counts of this clonotype. The J gene is TRBJ2-3, the V gene TRBV18, with D perhaps assigned TRBD1 or TRBD2 (5 bases each). The CDR3 has 14 residues. Trimming shortened V by 3 bases and J by 4 bases, and 11 bases separated the two germline ends. Germline V lookup: CDR1 KGHSH, CDR2 LQKENI. As DNA, the CDR3 is TGTGCCAGCTCACCTCTCGGGACGGCAGATACGCAGTATTTT. Its protein product is CASSPLGTADTQYF.

This clonotype was detected many times. This rearrangement joins TRBV10-3 to TRBJ1-1; D remains ambiguous. Germline CDR1 is ENHRY and CDR2 is SYGVKD. V was clipped by 4 bases and J by 1 base, with 13 bases between them. CDR3 size: 15 residues. The CDR3 is CAISAVDGWNTEAFF. In nucleotides, the CDR3 is TGTGCCATCAGTGCTGTGGATGGATGGAACACTGAAGCTTTCTTT.

The chain joins TRBV6-5 to TRBJ1-2; no clear D gene. This CDR3 comprises 12 residues. V was clipped by 2 bases and J by 4 bases, with 5 bases between them. Germline assignment: CDR1 MNHEY and CDR2 SVGAGI. The CDR3 spells CASSYGRYGYTF. The CDR3 DNA reads TGTGCCAGCAGTTACGGCCGCTATGGCTACACCTTC.

In this sample, this clonotype turned up a few times. The chain joins TRBV30 to TRBJ2-2, with D possibly TRBD1 on 5 matching bases. The CDR3 has 17 amino acids. V was cut by 1 base and J by 0 bases, with 15 bases left in between. Germline V gives CDR1 GTSNPN, CDR2 SVGIG (reference sequence). CDR3: CAWSGLIRVTNTGELFF. Written as DNA, the CDR3 is TGTGCCTGGAGTGGATTGATCAGGGTCACGAACACCGGGGAGCTGTTTTTT.

This clonotype was recorded once. The chain couples TRBV27 to TRBJ2-7; D is ambiguous. V lost 8 bases, J lost 2 bases, and 13 bases lay in between. CDR1 and CDR2 (germline): MNHEY, SMNVEV (reference sequence). This CDR3 is built from 13 residues. The CDR3 DNA reads as TGTGCCAGCTTTGGGCCGGCCCCCTACGAGCAGTACTTC. It is translated as CASFGPAPYEQYF.

In DNA, the CDR3 is TGCGCCAGCAGCCAAGGGGTCCAAGAGACCCAGTACTTC. Translation gives CASSQGVQETQYF. The chain employs TRBV4-1 and TRBJ2-5, with D unclear. The CDR3 length is 13 residues. Looked up from germline, CDR1 is MGHRA and CDR2 is YSYEKL. V was cut by 1 base and J by 1 base, with 4 bases left in between.

This clonotype was detected ten times or more. The rearrangement joins TRBV12-3 or TRBV12-4 to TRBJ1-3, with D tentatively TRBD1 (5 bases). V was shortened by 5 bases and J by 4 bases, with 12 bases between the two germline ends. This CDR3 has 14 amino acids. The CDR3 protein is CASSPEEGGNTIYF. In DNA, the CDR3 is TGTGCCAGCAGTCCGGAAGAGGGGGGAAACACCATATATTTT.

This clonotype was seen more than once but under ten times. The chain combines TRBV6-2 or TRBV6-3 with TRBJ1-3; no clear D. V was shortened by 6 bases and J by 1 base, with 10 bases between the two germline ends. The CDR3 totals 14 residues. In germline, CDR1 is MNHEY, CDR2 SVGEGT. CDR3 in amino acids: CASRTRRSGNTIYF. The DNA for the CDR3 is TGTGCCAGCAGAACACGAAGGTCTGGAAACACCATATATTTT.